This is a list of T cell receptor beta chains from one sample in a study of CD8 T cells in ankylosing spondylitis. TCRdb reprocessed the 5' RACE reads with MiXCR, giving one entry per CDR3 protein. The sample contains over 600,000 distinct CDR3 sequences, around 19% of which appear only once. Specimen: blood, either unsorted or a sorted T cell fraction (not recorded which). The receptors were sampled from a male donor with ankylosing spondylitis. Each CDR3 is given with its conserved first and last residue. D genes are given only for firm matches. Clone size, where shown, is once, few, many, or a class for clones that have expanded.

d_call | j_call | v_call | clone_size | cdr3_aa | cdr3_nt
. | TRBJ2-6 | TRBV12-3/TRBV12-4 | few | CASSLLPAGANVLTF | TGTGCCAGCAGTTTATTACCGGCGGGGGCCAACGTCCTGACTTTC
TRBD1 | TRBJ2-6 | TRBV5-1 | . | CASSLAPDRANSGANVLTF | TGCGCCAGCAGCTTGGCCCCAGACAGGGCGAACTCTGGGGCCAACGTCCTGACTTTC
. | TRBJ1-1 | TRBV7-8 | . | CASRSGARGVNTEAFF | TGTGCCAGCAGAAGTGGGGCCCGGGGTGTAAACACTGAAGCTTTCTTT
TRBD1 | TRBJ2-7 | TRBV10-3 | few | CAISYEASGTGIYEQYF | TGTGCCATCAGTTATGAAGCCTCCGGGACAGGGATTTACGAGCAGTACTTC
. | TRBJ1-2 | TRBV5-1 | . | CASSLGTNMGYGYTF | TGCGCCAGCAGCTTGGGAACCAACATGGGCTATGGCTACACCTTC
. | TRBJ1-4 | TRBV5-5 | few | CASSLGASVSTNEKLFF | TGTGCCAGCAGCCTTGGCGCATCTGTTTCGACTAATGAAAAACTGTTTTTT
. | TRBJ2-5 | TRBV30 | . | CAWSNRVRQETQYF | TGTGCCTGGAGTAACAGAGTGAGGCAAGAGACCCAGTACTTC
. | TRBJ2-7 | TRBV28 | . | CASSSRPEDYEQYF | TGTGCCAGCAGTTCCCGACCCGAAGACTACGAGCAGTACTTC
. | TRBJ1-1 | TRBV20-1 | few | CRMIMKGMNTEAFF | TGCAGGATGATCATGAAGGGAATGAACACTGAAGCTTTCTTT
TRBD2 | TRBJ2-7 | TRBV7-3 | few | CASSLSRGVIYEQYF | TGTGCCAGCAGCTTATCACGGGGGGTCATCTACGAGCAGTACTTC
. | TRBJ1-1 | TRBV20-1 | . | CRKGGNTEAFF | TGCAGAAAAGGGGGGAACACTGAAGCTTTCTTT
. | TRBJ1-2 | TRBV5-4 | few | CASSTPLEGNYGYTF | TGTGCCAGCAGCACTCCCCTGGAGGGGAACTATGGCTACACCTTC
. | TRBJ2-1 | TRBV25-1 | . | CASSGAWVDEQFF | TGTGCCAGCAGTGGAGCCTGGGTGGATGAGCAGTTCTTC
. | TRBJ2-7 | TRBV4-2 | . | CASSPPRTNGYEQYF | TGTGCCAGCAGCCCGCCCCGGACTAATGGCTACGAGCAGTACTTC
. | TRBJ2-1 | TRBV29-1 | few | CSVDLGAGEDNEQFF | TGCAGCGTTGATCTGGGGGCAGGGGAGGACAATGAGCAGTTCTTC
. | TRBJ1-4 | TRBV29-1 | . | CSVAGTTATNEKLFF | TGCAGCGTTGCCGGGACAACCGCAACTAATGAAAAACTGTTTTTT
TRBD1 | TRBJ1-5 | TRBV7-8 | few | CASSLVWQGGDQPQHF | TGTGCCAGCAGCTTAGTTTGGCAGGGGGGAGATCAGCCCCAGCATTTT
TRBD2 | TRBJ2-1 | TRBV12-3/TRBV12-4 | many | CASTLTSDHNEQFF | TGTGCCAGCACCCTGACTAGCGATCACAATGAGCAGTTCTTC
. | TRBJ2-3 | TRBV4-1 | few | CASSQTPSTDTQYF | TGCGCCAGCAGCCAGACACCCAGCACAGATACGCAGTATTTT
TRBD2 | TRBJ2-1 | TRBV4-1 | few | CASSQDPPSGGYNEQFF | TGCGCCAGCAGCCAAGATCCCCCTAGCGGGGGTTACAATGAGCAGTTCTTC
TRBD1 | TRBJ2-5 | TRBV12-3/TRBV12-4 | . | CASSPRGPVPQETQYF | TGTGCCAGCAGTCCCAGGGGGCCAGTACCGCAAGAGACCCAGTACTTC
TRBD2 | TRBJ2-3 | TRBV7-6 | . | CASSQGLAGIDTQYF | TGTGCCAGCAGCCAGGGACTAGCGGGGATAGATACGCAGTATTTT
. | TRBJ1-2 | TRBV7-8 | . | CASSLGLGGGNYGYTF | TGTGCCAGCAGCTTAGGTTTAGGGGGGGGTAACTATGGCTACACCTTC